The sequence of this T cell receptor beta chain was determined in a study of T cell changes during pregnancy in multiple sclerosis (dated by TCRdb to between 2017 and 2020). Describing the broader study: The study examined how the T cell repertoire changed over the course of pregnancy in women with multiple sclerosis.

Library generation was performed with the immunoSEQ multiplex PCR assay. The clones in this table, taken by TCRdb from immuneACCESS, are in-frame only. Not every clone is retained; where verified, under half of the shortfall comes from an unresolved V gene, and the cause of the rest is unknown. Here the sample has tens of thousands of clones; almost 95% occur a single time. The ten largest clones represent more than 0.95% of the sample. From the cysteine through the phenylalanine, the CDR3 covers 14 amino acids. Left in the record is the CDR3 DNA by itself, 42 bases read in frame from the first base. V and J are truncated by 2 bases and 6 bases respectively, leaving an intervening sequence of 12 bases. CDR1 SGHRS and CDR2 YFSETQ are derived from the germline V gene. In regard to this clone: This clone's antigen is unknown. The record has no base qualities; no much larger clone is one base away.

The sample was peripheral blood, taken after pregnancy. This chain is built from TRBV5-1 and TRBJ2-1, with TRBD2 tentatively as D gene (6 bases match). The source is a female donor with multiple sclerosis, enrolled in a pregnancy study. Read as DNA, the sequence is TGCGCCAGCAGCTTCGGGGGTACCGTCAATGAGCAGTTCTTC. Its coded protein is CASSFGGTVNEQFF.